Given below is one T cell receptor beta chain in context. Antigen specificity is unknown. This entry belongs to a study of OX40 agonist ivuxolimab in advanced cancers. For the study at large: All patients had ivuxolimab intravenously every 2 weeks at 0.01 to 10 mg/kg. Every patient in dose escalation had hepatocellular carcinoma, melanoma, renal cell or head and neck cancer. Study outcomes and limitations: In a subset of nonresponders, normalized T-cell clonal expansion was also low.

Sequencing used immunoSEQ multiplex PCR; TCRdb keeps in-frame clones, though not all of them. The table has approximately 30,000 clones, 85% seen once. There are 19 residues in the CDR3. Germline assignment: CDR1 SEHNR and CDR2 FQNEAQ (reference sequence). The V segment lost 4 bases and the J segment 7 bases; nucleotides outside the gene matches: 20. The chain recombines TRBV7-9 with TRBJ2-4, with 9 positions matching TRBD1. This clonotype was sampled from an adult with an advanced solid tumor such as melanoma, head and neck, liver or kidney cancer. The input for sequencing was CD4+ or CD8+ T cells sorted from blood, taken in a trial of the OX40 agonist ivuxolimab. The CDR3 loop is CASSSPSLHRDREDNIQYF. For the CDR3, the DNA is TGTGCCAGCAGCTCACCTTCTTTGCACCGGGACAGGGAAGATAACATTCAGTACTTC.